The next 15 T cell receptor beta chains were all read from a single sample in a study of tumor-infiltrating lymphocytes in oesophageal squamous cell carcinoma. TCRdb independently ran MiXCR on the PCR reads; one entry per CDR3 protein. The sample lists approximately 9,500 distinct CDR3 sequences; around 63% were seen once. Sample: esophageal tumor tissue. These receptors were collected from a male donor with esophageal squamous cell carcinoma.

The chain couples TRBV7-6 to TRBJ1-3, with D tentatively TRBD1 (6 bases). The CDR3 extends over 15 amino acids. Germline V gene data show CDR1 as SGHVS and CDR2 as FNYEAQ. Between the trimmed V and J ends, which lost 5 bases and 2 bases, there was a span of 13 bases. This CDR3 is CASSQGPGTGNTIYF. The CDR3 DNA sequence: TGTGCCAGCAGCCAGGGGCCAGGGACTGGAAACACCATATATTTT.

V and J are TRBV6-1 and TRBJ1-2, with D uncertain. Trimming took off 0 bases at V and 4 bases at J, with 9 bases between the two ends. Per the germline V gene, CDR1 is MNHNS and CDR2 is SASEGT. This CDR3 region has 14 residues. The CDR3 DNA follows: TGTGCCAGCAGTGAAGCGCGCACAACCTATGGCTACACCTTC. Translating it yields CASSEARTTYGYTF.

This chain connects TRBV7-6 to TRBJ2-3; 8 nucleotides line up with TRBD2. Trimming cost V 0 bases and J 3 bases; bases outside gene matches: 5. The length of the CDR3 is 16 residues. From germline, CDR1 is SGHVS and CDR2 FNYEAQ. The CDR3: CASSLASGGGTDTQYF. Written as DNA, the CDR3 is TGTGCCAGCAGCTTAGCCAGCGGGGGTGGTACAGATACGCAGTATTTT. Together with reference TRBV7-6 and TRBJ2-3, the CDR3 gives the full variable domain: GAGVSQSPRYKVTKRGQDVALRCDPISGHVSLYWYRQALGQGPEFLTYFNYEAQQDKSGLPNDRFSAERPEGSISTLTIQRTEQRDSAMYRCASSLASGGGTDTQYFGPGTRLTVL.

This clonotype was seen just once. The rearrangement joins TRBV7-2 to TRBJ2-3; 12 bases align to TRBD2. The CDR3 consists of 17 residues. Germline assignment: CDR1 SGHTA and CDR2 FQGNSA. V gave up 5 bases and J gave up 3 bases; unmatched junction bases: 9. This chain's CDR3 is CASSLGTSGRKTDTQYF. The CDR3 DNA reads TGTGCCAGCAGCCTCGGGACTAGCGGGCGGAAGACAGATACGCAGTATTTT. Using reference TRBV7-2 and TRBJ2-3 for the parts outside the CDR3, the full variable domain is GAGVSQSPSNKVTEKGKDVELRCDPISGHTALYWYRQSLGQGLEFLIYFQGNSAPDKSGLPSDRFSAERTGGSVSTLTIQRTQQEDSAVYLCASSLGTSGRKTDTQYFGPGTRLTVL.

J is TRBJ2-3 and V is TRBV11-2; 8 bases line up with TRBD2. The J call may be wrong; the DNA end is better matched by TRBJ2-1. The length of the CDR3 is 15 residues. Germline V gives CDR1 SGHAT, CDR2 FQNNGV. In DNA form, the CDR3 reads TGTGCCAGCAGCTTAGGGGGTTCGGGGGGGGTTGAGCAGTTCTTC. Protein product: CASSLGGSGGVEQFF.

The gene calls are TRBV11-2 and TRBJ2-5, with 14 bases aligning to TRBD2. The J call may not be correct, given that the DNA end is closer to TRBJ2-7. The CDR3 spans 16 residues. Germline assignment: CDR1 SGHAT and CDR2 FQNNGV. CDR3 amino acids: CASSPAGLAGGYEQYF. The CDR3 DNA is TGTGCCAGCAGCCCCGCCGGACTAGCGGGAGGTTACGAGCAGTACTTC.

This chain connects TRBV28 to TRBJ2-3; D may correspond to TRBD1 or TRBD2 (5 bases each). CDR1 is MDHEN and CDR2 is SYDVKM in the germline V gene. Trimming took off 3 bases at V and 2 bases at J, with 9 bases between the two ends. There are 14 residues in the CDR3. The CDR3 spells CASSFRDPTDTQYF. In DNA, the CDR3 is TGTGCCAGCAGTTTCCGGGACCCCACAGATACGCAGTATTTT. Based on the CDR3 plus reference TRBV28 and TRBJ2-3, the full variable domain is DVKVTQSSRYLVKRTGEKVFLECVQDMDHENMFWYRQDPGLGLRLIYFSYDVKMKEKGDIPEGYSVSREKKERFSLILESASTNQTSMYLCASSFRDPTDTQYFGPGTRLTVL.

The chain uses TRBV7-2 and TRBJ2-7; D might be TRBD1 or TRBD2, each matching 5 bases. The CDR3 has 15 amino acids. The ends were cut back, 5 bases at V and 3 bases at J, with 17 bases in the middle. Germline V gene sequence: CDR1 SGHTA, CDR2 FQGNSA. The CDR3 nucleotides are TGTGCCAGCAGCCCCCGGGACGTGGCCCTCTACGAGCAGTACGTC. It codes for CASSPRDVALYEQYV.

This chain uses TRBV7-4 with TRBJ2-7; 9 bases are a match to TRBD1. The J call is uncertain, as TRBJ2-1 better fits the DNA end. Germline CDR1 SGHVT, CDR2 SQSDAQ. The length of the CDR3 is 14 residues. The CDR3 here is CASRRGQGGNEQFF. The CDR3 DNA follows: TGTGCCAGCAGACGGGGACAGGGAGGCAATGAGCAGTTCTTC.

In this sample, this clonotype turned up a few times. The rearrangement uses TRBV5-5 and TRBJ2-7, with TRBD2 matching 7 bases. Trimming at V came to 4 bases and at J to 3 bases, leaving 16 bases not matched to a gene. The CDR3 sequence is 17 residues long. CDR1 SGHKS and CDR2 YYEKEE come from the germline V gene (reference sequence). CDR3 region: CASSPTRDYPRVYEQYF. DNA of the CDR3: TGTGCCAGCAGCCCCACCCGGGACTACCCAAGGGTCTACGAGCAGTACTTC.

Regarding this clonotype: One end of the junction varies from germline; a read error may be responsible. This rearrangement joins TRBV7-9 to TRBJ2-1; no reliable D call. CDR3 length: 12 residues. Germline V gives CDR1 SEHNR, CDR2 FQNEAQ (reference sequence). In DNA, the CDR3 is TGTGCCAGCAGCTTAGAGGATTCACCCCTCCACTTC. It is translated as CASSLEDSPLHF.

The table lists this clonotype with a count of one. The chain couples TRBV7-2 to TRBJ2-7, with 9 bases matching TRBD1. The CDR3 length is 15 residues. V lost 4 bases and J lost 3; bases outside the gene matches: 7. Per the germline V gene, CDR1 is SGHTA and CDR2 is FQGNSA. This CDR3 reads CASSSTPGQGYEQYF. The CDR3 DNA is TGTGCCAGCAGCTCCACGCCGGGACAGGGCTACGAGCAGTACTTC.

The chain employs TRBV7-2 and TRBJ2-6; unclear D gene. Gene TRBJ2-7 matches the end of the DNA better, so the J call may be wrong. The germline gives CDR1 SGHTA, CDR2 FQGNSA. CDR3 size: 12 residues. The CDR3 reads CASSRTLYEQYF. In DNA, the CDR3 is TGTGCCAGCAGCCGGACGCTCTACGAGCAGTACTTC.

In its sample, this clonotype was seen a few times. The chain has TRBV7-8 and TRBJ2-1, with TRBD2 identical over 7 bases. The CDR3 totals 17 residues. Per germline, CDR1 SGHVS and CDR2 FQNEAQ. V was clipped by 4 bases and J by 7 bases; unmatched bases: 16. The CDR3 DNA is TGTGCCAGCAGCTCTAGGGGCACGCCTAGCGGAGGGAATGAGCAGTTCTTC. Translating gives CASSSRGTPSGGNEQFF.

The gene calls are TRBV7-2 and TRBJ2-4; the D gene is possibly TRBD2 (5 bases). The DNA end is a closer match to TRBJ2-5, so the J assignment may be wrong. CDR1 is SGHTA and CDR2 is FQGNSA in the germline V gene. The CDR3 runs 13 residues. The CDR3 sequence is CASSLNWEETQYF. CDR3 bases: TGTGCCAGCAGCTTAAACTGGGAGGAGACCCAGTACTTC.